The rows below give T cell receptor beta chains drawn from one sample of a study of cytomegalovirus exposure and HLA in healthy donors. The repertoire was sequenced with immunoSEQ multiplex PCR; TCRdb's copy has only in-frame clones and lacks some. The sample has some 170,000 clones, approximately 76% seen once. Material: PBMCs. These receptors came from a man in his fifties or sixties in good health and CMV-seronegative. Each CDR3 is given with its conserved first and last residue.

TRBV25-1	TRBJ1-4	CASSLVIGGKLFF
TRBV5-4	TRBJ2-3	CASSLITDTQYF
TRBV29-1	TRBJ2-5	CSGEGLGHPTQYF
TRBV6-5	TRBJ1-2	CATCLGQGGYGYTF
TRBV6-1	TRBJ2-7	CASSEGPTGLLGEQYF
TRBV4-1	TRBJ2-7	CASSQDTGPGQAVEQYF
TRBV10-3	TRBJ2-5	CAISVTSGSKETQYF
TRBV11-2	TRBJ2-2	CASSLGPLAGGNTGELFF
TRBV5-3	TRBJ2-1	CARKNYGREGTYNEQFF
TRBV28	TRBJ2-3	CATGLGTDTQYF
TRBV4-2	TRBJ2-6	CASSQDQGASGANVLTF
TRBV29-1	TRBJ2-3	CSVDGQGVADTQYF
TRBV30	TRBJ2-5	CAWRARVGTQYF
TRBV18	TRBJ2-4	CASSPILGGDIQYF
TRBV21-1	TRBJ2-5	CASSKDPSDRAPPPETQYF
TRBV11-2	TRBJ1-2	CASSWDRGYTF
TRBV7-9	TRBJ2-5	CASSLGKGGGETQYF
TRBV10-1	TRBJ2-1	CASSTGGLAEYNEQFF
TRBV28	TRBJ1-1	CASSRTGGMNTEAFF
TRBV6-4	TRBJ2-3	CASSVVYSTDTQYF